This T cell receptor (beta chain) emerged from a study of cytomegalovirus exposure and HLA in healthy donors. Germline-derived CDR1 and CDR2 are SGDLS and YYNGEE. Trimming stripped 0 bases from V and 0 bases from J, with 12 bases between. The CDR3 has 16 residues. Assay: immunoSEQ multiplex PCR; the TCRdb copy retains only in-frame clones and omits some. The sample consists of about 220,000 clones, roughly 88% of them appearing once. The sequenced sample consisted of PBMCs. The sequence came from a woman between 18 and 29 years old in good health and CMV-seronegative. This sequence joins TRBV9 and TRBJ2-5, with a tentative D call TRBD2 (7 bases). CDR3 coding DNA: TGTGCCAGCAGCGTAGGATTAGGGGGGGACCAAGAGACCCAGTACTTC. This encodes CASSVGLGGDQETQYF.